At least ten counts were recorded for the clone carrying this T cell receptor beta chain. These data originate in a study of T cells in Graves' hyperthyroidism and ophthalmopathy. There were TCR beta CDR3 regions amplified from RNA transcripts. With the HTBI primer set, the TCR CDR3 went through a first round of RT-PCR. TCRdb re-derived calls from the multiplex PCR reads in MiXCR, one entry per CDR3 protein. Found here are some 250,000 distinct CDR3 sequences, 14% to 15% of them singletons; the top ten hold 10% to 15%. With a duration under 2 months, the hyperthyroidism was newly diagnosed in patients aged 18 to 65. On the basis of clinical symptoms, serum thyroxine and TRAb, thyroid ultrasound and orbital computed tomography, diagnoses were made. The TCR sequence derives from a woman aged 40 to 50 with Graves' hyperthyroidism that later progressed to Graves' ophthalmopathy. Sequenced input: blood.

CDR3 bases: TGCAGCGTTGAGCGCTCCAAAAACATTCAGTACTTC. Translated, it gives CSVERSKNIQYF. The rearrangement joins TRBV29-1 to TRBJ2-4, with D unresolved. The V end lost 3 bases, the J end lost 2 bases, and 5 bases lay between the germline ends. The CDR3 is 12 residues long. The germline V gene has CDR1 SQVTM and CDR2 ANQGSEA.